Below are 23 T cell receptor beta chains sequenced from a single sample in a study of response to subunit inactivated influenza vaccine. TCRdb re-derived calls from the RT-PCR reads in MiXCR, one entry per CDR3 protein. This table has hundreds of thousands of distinct CDR3 sequences, 11% appearing once. This sample also appeared in a second study, on T cells expressing NK-cell markers. In that study: UMI-tagged 5'RACE template switching yielded the TCR beta cDNA.

The input for sequencing was PBMCs from blood, taken on the day of vaccination. These receptors were obtained from a man aged 45 to 65 who received an inactivated influenza vaccine.

The rearrangement joins TRBV4-3 to TRBJ2-1, with 10 nucleotides matching TRBD1. The CDR3 sequence is 14 residues long. Per germline, CDR1 LGHNA and CDR2 YSLEER. With V trimmed by 6 bases and J by 6 bases, 5 bases remained unmatched. CDR3 protein: CASRRDRGTNEQFF. In DNA, the CDR3 is TGCGCCAGCAGGAGGGACAGGGGCACCAATGAGCAGTTCTTC.

This clonotype was observed at least ten times. The genes are TRBV5-1 and TRBJ2-7; a weak D match, TRBD2 (5 bases). Germline CDR1 reads SGHRS; CDR2 reads YFSETQ. With 0 bases removed from V and 7 bases from J, the gap between germline ends came to 8 bases. This CDR3 is 12 amino acids long. CDR3 in DNA: TGCGCCAGCAGCTTGGCCCCGGGGGAGCAGTACTTC. This translates into CASSLAPGEQYF.

Many counts were recorded for this clonotype. This chain uses TRBV10-3 with TRBJ2-7; D remains unclear. The V and J ends lost 4 bases and 6 bases respectively, with 13 bases between them. The CDR3 spans 13 residues. Germline values: CDR1 ENHRY, CDR2 SYGVKD. The CDR3 nucleotides read TGTGCCATCAGTGCCGCGAGAAGTGGCGAGCAGTACTTC. Translated: CAISAARSGEQYF.

This chain links TRBV7-9 with TRBJ1-2, with 7 bases fitting TRBD1. Germline V gene data show CDR1 as SEHNR and CDR2 as FQNEAQ (reference sequence). J was trimmed by 8 bases and V by 4 bases; bases with no gene match: 13. The CDR3 length is 15 residues. CDR3 sequence reads: CASSSQNFGQDGYTF. For the CDR3, the DNA is TGTGCCAGCAGCTCCCAAAACTTCGGACAGGACGGCTACACCTTC.

The rearrangement joins TRBV12-3 or TRBV12-4 to TRBJ1-5; D remains ambiguous. Trimming removed 4 bases at V and 0 bases at J, with 10 bases between. The CDR3 extends over 15 amino acids. The CDR3 protein is CASSSGRSSNQPQHF. CDR3 bases: TGTGCCAGCAGTTCTGGGCGGTCTAGCAATCAGCCCCAGCATTTT.

In its sample, this clonotype was seen a few times. The chain combines TRBV5-1 with TRBJ2-3, with D tentatively TRBD1 (6 bases). The CDR3 covers 14 residues. The V gene's germline CDR1 is SGHRS and CDR2 YFSETQ. The V gene lost 5 bases and the J gene lost 6 bases, with 16 bases spanning the gap. CDR3 in amino acids: CASSDRYNSDTQYF. The CDR3 DNA reads as TGCGCCAGCAGTGACAGGTATAACTCGGATACGCAGTATTTT. Looking up the rest from reference TRBV5-1 and TRBJ2-3 gives the full variable domain: KAGVTQTPRYLIKTRGQQVTLSCSPISGHRSVSWYQQTPGQGLQFLFEYFSETQRNKGNFPGRFSGRQFSNSRSEMNVSTLELGDSALYLCASSDRYNSDTQYFGPGTRLTVL.

The CDR3 here is CASSWDRRETQYF. The CDR3 DNA sequence: TGTGCCAGCAGTTGGGACAGGAGGGAGACCCAGTACTTC. The chain is built from TRBV12-3 or TRBV12-4 and TRBJ2-5; 8 bases are a match to TRBD1. This CDR3 has 13 residues. J was trimmed by 5 bases and V by 4 bases; bases with no gene match: 3.

The rearrangement joins TRBV19 to TRBJ2-6; D possibly corresponds to TRBD2 (5 bases). CDR3 length equals 16 residues. The ends were cut back, 7 bases at V and 2 bases at J, with 15 bases in the middle. Germline assignment: CDR1 LNHDA and CDR2 SQIVND (reference sequence). CDR3 loop: CASTTRGRAGANVLTF. The DNA for the CDR3 is TGTGCCAGTACCACCCGGGGTAGGGCTGGGGCCAACGTCCTGACTTTC.

This clonotype was counted only a few times. V gene TRBV29-1 combines with J gene TRBJ2-7, with TRBD1 matching 7 bases. The CDR3 is 12 residues long. Trimming took 6 bases from V and 1 from J; bases not matched to a gene: 3. Germline V CDR1 and CDR2: SQVTM, ANQGSEA. The CDR3 region has the DNA TGCAGCGTGAGGGGGCAGTCCTACGAGCAGTACTTC. It specifies CSVRGQSYEQYF.

This clonotype was detected ten times or more. The V call is TRBV12-3 or TRBV12-4, the J call TRBJ1-6; D gene unclear. The CDR3 is 13 amino acids. Deletions cut 1 base from V and 7 bases from J, with 5 bases between. The CDR3 DNA is TGTGCCAGCAGTTTAGGGAGGAATTCACCCCTCCACTTT. This gives the protein CASSLGRNSPLHF.

This chain connects TRBV6-1 to TRBJ2-1; 9 bases map to TRBD2. From germline, CDR1 is MNHNS and CDR2 SASEGT. This CDR3 comprises 16 residues. The J segment lost 8 bases and the V segment lost 6 bases, leaving 14 bases of the junction unmatched. The CDR3 coding sequence is TGTGCCAGCAGCGTGGGGATTAGCGGGAGTATCTATGAGCAGTTCTTC. Translating gives CASSVGISGSIYEQFF.

This clonotype occurred a few times. This chain uses TRBV30 with TRBJ1-1; D gene uncertain. Trimming removed 0 bases at V and 4 bases at J, with 6 bases between. Germline V lookup: CDR1 GTSNPN, CDR2 SVGIG (reference sequence). There are 12 residues in the CDR3. This chain's CDR3 is CAWSVLGTEAFF. CDR3 sequence (DNA): TGTGCCTGGAGTGTACTAGGCACTGAAGCTTTCTTT.

This rearrangement joins TRBV7-9 to TRBJ2-1, with 7 bases matching TRBD1. The V segment lost 5 bases and the J segment 9 bases; nucleotides outside the gene matches: 4. The CDR3 extends over 12 amino acids. Germline lookup yields CDR1 SEHNR and CDR2 FQNEAQ (reference sequence). CDR3 DNA sequence: TGTGCCAGCAGCCCTAACAGGGGTGAGCAGTTCTTC. Residues: CASSPNRGEQFF.

The chain links TRBV6-1 to TRBJ2-7; maybe TRBD1 (6 bases). The germline CDR1 and CDR2 sequences are MNHNS and SASEGT. Trimming left V 7 bases short and J 1 base short, with 11 bases between. The CDR3 spans 13 residues. DNA for the CDR3: TGTGCCAGCACCAACAGGGCTTCCTACGAGCAGTACTTC. Amino acids: CASTNRASYEQYF.

The rearrangement links TRBV9 to TRBJ2-1; D ambiguous. Germline CDR1 is SGDLS and CDR2 is YYNGEE. Trimming took off 1 base at V and 0 bases at J, with 8 bases between the two ends. This CDR3 has 15 residues. The CDR3 DNA follows: TGTGCCAGCAGCGTATATACGAGCTCCTACAATGAGCAGTTCTTC. It yields the protein CASSVYTSSYNEQFF.

This clonotype was detected only a few times. The chain is built from TRBV20-1 and TRBJ2-5, with a tentative D call TRBD2 (6 bases). Germline V gene sequence: CDR1 DFQATT, CDR2 SNEGSKA (reference sequence). The germline V and J ends were trimmed by 0 bases and 3 bases, with 17 bases remaining between them. This CDR3 is 16 amino acids long. This chain's CDR3 is CSARDPTGGSKETQYF. DNA for the CDR3: TGCAGTGCTAGAGACCCCACCGGAGGGAGCAAAGAGACCCAGTACTTC.

The chain is built from TRBV20-1 and TRBJ2-7, with 7 bases matching TRBD1. Germline lookup yields CDR1 DFQATT and CDR2 SNEGSKA (reference sequence). The CDR3 covers 12 residues. V was clipped by 6 bases and J by 2 bases; unmatched bases: 4. The CDR3 spells CSAGTDTYEQYF. The CDR3 DNA follows: TGCAGTGCCGGGACAGACACCTACGAGCAGTACTTC.

The chain has TRBV20-1 and TRBJ1-1; possible D gene TRBD1, 5 bases. V was trimmed by 5 bases and J by 2 bases, leaving 12 bases between them. Germline loops: CDR1 DFQATT, CDR2 SNEGSKA (reference sequence). The CDR3 has 13 amino acids. CDR3 region: CSAARQSNTEAFF. CDR3 DNA sequence: TGCAGTGCTGCCCGACAGTCAAACACTGAAGCTTTCTTT.

This clonotype has only a few counts. CDR3 bases: TGTGCCAGCAGTGAAGGGGGCACGACGAGATATGGCTACACCTTC. It yields the protein CASSEGGTTRYGYTF. V is TRBV6-1 and J is TRBJ1-2, with D possibly matching TRBD1 (5 bases). The CDR3 length is 15 residues. Looked up from germline, CDR1 is MNHNS and CDR2 is SASEGT. V gave up 1 base and J gave up 5 bases, with 14 bases separating them.

This chain joins TRBV15 and TRBJ2-5; 7 bases align to TRBD1. Germline V CDR1 and CDR2: LNHNV, YYDKDF (reference sequence). V shed 0 bases and J 5 bases; nucleotides not matched to a gene: 3. CDR3 length equals 14 residues. This CDR3 reads CATSREGGRETQYF. In DNA, the CDR3 is TGTGCCACCAGCAGAGAAGGGGGCAGGGAGACCCAGTACTTC.

In this sample, this clonotype turned up once. The chain couples TRBV7-2 to TRBJ2-1, with 9 bases identical to TRBD2. V lost 0 bases to trimming and J lost 7 bases; unmatched junction nucleotides: 7. CDR3 length: 16 residues. Looked up from germline, CDR1 is SGHTA and CDR2 is FQGNSA. The CDR3: CASSLAGSGGRNEQFF. In DNA, the CDR3 is TGTGCCAGCAGCTTAGCGGGGAGCGGGGGGCGGAATGAGCAGTTCTTC.

This rearrangement joins TRBV12-3 or TRBV12-4 to TRBJ2-7; D remains ambiguous. V was clipped by 5 bases and J by 3 bases, with 17 bases between them. There are 15 residues in the CDR3. This CDR3 reads CASSATQDSNYEQYF. Here the CDR3 DNA reads TGTGCCAGCAGTGCGACTCAAGATTCAAACTACGAGCAGTACTTC.

The V gene is TRBV29-1, the J gene TRBJ2-7; D is uncertain. CDR1 and CDR2 (germline): SQVTM, ANQGSEA. Trimming pared 4 bases from V and 2 bases from J, leaving 12 bases between. This CDR3 has 13 residues. CDR3 protein: CSVALRPPYEQYF. In DNA form, the CDR3 reads TGCAGCGTTGCTTTGCGGCCACCCTACGAGCAGTACTTC.